This entry lists 28 T cell receptor beta chains sequenced from one sample in a study of blood T cell repertoires in COVID-19. The data were produced by immunoSEQ multiplex PCR, yet TCRdb's version contains in-frame clones alone and is incomplete. The data contain approximately 230,000 clones, about 80% of them seen just once; the ten biggest clones take up approximately 9.1%. The sequenced material came from peripheral blood. These receptor sequences come from a man of 80 years or more with acute or convalescent COVID-19.

The rearrangement uses TRBV7-9 and TRBJ2-3, with 8 bases that match TRBD2. Germline assignment: CDR1 SEHNR and CDR2 FQNEAQ (reference sequence). The CDR3 contains 15 residues. J was trimmed by 4 bases and V by 0 bases; bases with no gene match: 3. For the CDR3, the DNA is TGTGCCAGCAGCTTAGCAGCGGGAGCATCAGATACGCAGTATTTT. Protein product: CASSLAAGASDTQYF.

This chain uses TRBV20-1 with TRBJ1-5, with TRBD1 matching over 7 bases. The CDR3 consists of 14 residues. Trimming removed 3 bases from V and 1 base from J; junction bases left unmatched: 3. Germline V gene sequence: CDR1 DFQATT, CDR2 SNEGSKA (reference sequence). The CDR3: CSASKGGSNQPQHF. The CDR3 DNA is TGCAGTGCTAGTAAAGGGGGCAGCAATCAGCCCCAGCATTTT.

The rearrangement links TRBV10-3 to TRBJ2-1; possibly TRBD2 for D (6 bases). The germline V and J ends were trimmed by 4 bases and 5 bases, with 15 bases remaining between them. The CDR3 length is 15 residues. Germline V gives CDR1 ENHRY, CDR2 SYGVKD. The CDR3 is CAISAGRPGDNEQFF. The CDR3 nucleotides read TGTGCCATCAGTGCGGGGAGGCCCGGGGACAATGAGCAGTTCTTC.

The gene calls are TRBV9 and TRBJ2-7; perhaps TRBD1 as D (6 bases). The CDR3 consists of 16 residues. CDR1 is SGDLS and CDR2 is YYNGEE in the germline V gene. Deletions cut 0 bases from V and 0 bases from J, with 13 bases between. CDR3 sequence reads: CASSVGPGVLSYEQYF. The CDR3 bases are TGTGCCAGCAGCGTAGGCCCAGGGGTCCTCTCCTACGAGCAGTACTTC.

The rearrangement joins TRBV18 to TRBJ1-1, with D perhaps matching TRBD1 (6 bases). The germline gives CDR1 KGHSH, CDR2 LQKENI. The germline V and J ends were trimmed by 4 bases and 5 bases, with 20 bases remaining between them. This CDR3 has 16 residues. The CDR3: CASSLPADKRGTEAFF. CDR3 in DNA: TGTGCCAGCTCACTCCCGGCGGACAAGAGGGGGACTGAAGCTTTCTTT.

The chain recombines TRBV19 with TRBJ2-5; possible D gene TRBD1, 5 bases. V was pared by 4 bases and J by 1 base, with 13 bases between. CDR1 is LNHDA, CDR2 SQIVND, per germline (reference sequence). The CDR3 is 15 residues long. The CDR3 here is CASSKRGSVQETQYF. The CDR3 DNA follows: TGTGCCAGTAGTAAAAGGGGATCCGTCCAAGAGACCCAGTACTTC.

The V gene is TRBV7-9, the J gene TRBJ1-2, with TRBD1 matching 7 bases. The CDR3 is 16 amino acids. Germline V CDR1 and CDR2: SEHNR, FQNEAQ (reference sequence). The ends lost 5 bases at V and 0 bases at J; junction bases unmatched: 9. Here the CDR3 DNA reads TGTGCCAGCAGCGCGCCAGGGACAGAAGCTAACTATGGCTACACCTTC. It encodes CASSAPGTEANYGYTF.

The sample holds a few counts of this clone. The rearrangement joins TRBV11-2 to TRBJ2-7; TRBD2 matches at 13 bases. The CDR3 runs to 19 residues. Trimming cost V 2 bases and J 1 base; bases outside gene matches: 11. The germline V gene encodes CDR1 SGHAT and CDR2 FQNNGV. CDR3 in DNA: TGTGCCAGCAGCTTACAGGGTATGACTAGCGGGAGGCCATCCTACGAGCAGTACTTC. It codes for CASSLQGMTSGRPSYEQYF.

This chain uses TRBV5-6 with TRBJ2-7; TRBD2 matches at 8 bases. The germline gives CDR1 SGHDT, CDR2 YYEEEE. J gave up 3 bases and V 1 base, and 3 bases lay outside the gene matches. CDR3 length: 14 amino acids. The CDR3 nucleotides are TGTGCCAGCAGCTTGAAGCGGGAGATCTACGAGCAGTACTTC. Protein product: CASSLKREIYEQYF.

This clone was counted a single time. The J gene is TRBJ1-6, the V gene TRBV27; D ambiguous. The length of the CDR3 is 15 residues. Germline CDR1 MNHEY, CDR2 SMNVEV (reference sequence). Between the trimmed V and J ends, which lost 0 bases and 6 bases, there was a span of 9 bases. The chain's CDR3 is CASSLSPGGNSPLHF. DNA of the CDR3: TGTGCCAGCAGTTTATCGCCAGGAGGTAATTCACCCCTCCACTTT.

V is TRBV5-6 and J is TRBJ2-3, with a possible D match to TRBD2 (6 bases). Germline-derived CDR1 and CDR2 are SGHDT and YYEEEE. The CDR3 totals 17 residues. With 0 bases removed from V and 8 bases from J, the gap between germline ends came to 22 bases. CDR3 loop: CASSLAWRVPPHGTQYF. The CDR3 bases are TGTGCCAGCAGCTTGGCCTGGAGGGTCCCCCCACACGGTACGCAGTATTTT.

The chain employs TRBV5-6 and TRBJ1-1; D unresolved. The CDR3 spans 15 residues. V was shortened by 0 bases and J by 5 bases, with 14 bases between the two germline ends. Germline V lookup: CDR1 SGHDT, CDR2 YYEEEE. In DNA, the CDR3 is TGTGCCAGCAGCTTGGGAGCGACGGTGAGTACTGAAGCTTTCTTT. Encoded protein: CASSLGATVSTEAFF. The full variable domain, rest sourced from reference TRBV5-6 and TRBJ1-1, is DAGVTQSPTHLIKTRGQQVTLRCSPKSGHDTVSWYQQALGQGPQFIFQYYEEEERQRGNFPDRFSGHQFPNYSSELNVNALLLGDSALYLCASSLGATVSTEAFFGQGTRLTVV.

V and J are TRBV11-1 and TRBJ2-1; a weak D match, TRBD1 (5 bases). The germline V and J ends were trimmed by 5 bases and 8 bases, with 19 bases remaining between them. The length of the CDR3 is 15 residues. Germline loops: CDR1 SGHAT, CDR2 FQDESV (reference sequence). The CDR3 region is CASSPRVVFGDEQFF. In DNA form, the CDR3 reads TGTGCCAGCAGCCCCAGGGTAGTCTTTGGGGATGAGCAGTTCTTC. Variable domain in full (rest from reference TRBV11-1 and TRBJ2-1): EAEVAQSPRYKITEKSQAVAFWCDPISGHATLYWYRQILGQGPELLVQFQDESVVDDSQLPKDRFSAERLKGVDSTLKIQPAELGDSAMYLCASSPRVVFGDEQFFGPGTRLTVL.

This clone has more than one count but fewer than ten. The gene calls are TRBV5-1 and TRBJ2-7; D unresolved. Trimming left V 0 bases short and J 2 bases short, with 9 bases between. This CDR3 is 14 amino acids long. CDR1 SGHRS and CDR2 YFSETQ come from the germline V gene. CDR3 region: CASSLASITYEQYF. CDR3 in DNA: TGCGCCAGCAGCTTGGCATCTATCACCTACGAGCAGTACTTC.

This chain joins TRBV6-5 and TRBJ2-1; 8 nucleotides agree with TRBD2. Germline V gene sequence: CDR1 MNHEY, CDR2 SVGAGI. V was clipped by 7 bases and J by 5 bases; unmatched bases: 10. CDR3 size: 15 residues. CDR3 sequence (DNA): TGTGCCAGCAATTTAGCGGGAAAGAATAACAATGAGCAGTTCTTC. Translated: CASNLAGKNNNEQFF.

This chain uses TRBV5-1 with TRBJ2-5; 11 bases line up with TRBD1. CDR3 length: 16 residues. Germline loops: CDR1 SGHRS, CDR2 YFSETQ. Trimming removed 1 base from V and 1 base from J; junction bases left unmatched: 3. CDR3 protein: CASSLQGQGVQETQYF. In DNA form, the CDR3 reads TGCGCCAGCAGCTTGCAGGGACAGGGGGTCCAAGAGACCCAGTACTTC.

This clone was counted a few times. This chain uses TRBV9 with TRBJ1-5; TRBD1 might be the D (6 bases). V shed 3 bases and J shed 5 bases, with 15 bases lying between them. Germline CDR1 SGDLS, CDR2 YYNGEE. The CDR3 spans 15 residues. The CDR3 reads CASSAGGSDDQPQHF. In DNA form, the CDR3 reads TGTGCCAGCAGCGCGGGGGGCTCGGATGATCAGCCCCAGCATTTT.

This clone was seen more than once but under ten times. The chain employs TRBV30 and TRBJ1-2; D unclear. The V end lost 1 base, the J end lost 0 bases, and 12 bases lay between the germline ends. Germline assignment: CDR1 GTSNPN and CDR2 SVGIG (reference sequence). This CDR3 spans 15 amino acids. The chain's CDR3 is CAWSEDSKANYGYTF. In DNA, the CDR3 is TGTGCCTGGAGTGAGGACTCAAAAGCTAACTATGGCTACACCTTC.

The gene calls are TRBV9 and TRBJ2-3, with 12 bases identical to TRBD2. The CDR3 contains 14 residues. The V and J ends lost 6 bases and 5 bases, in that order; junction bases with no gene match: 4. Germline-derived CDR1 and CDR2 are SGDLS and YYNGEE. The CDR3 here is CASNQLAGGDTQYF. DNA for the CDR3: TGTGCCAGCAATCAACTAGCGGGAGGAGATACGCAGTATTTT.

The chain carries TRBV24-1 and TRBJ1-1; D is possibly TRBD1 (6 bases). Germline V lookup: CDR1 KGHDR, CDR2 SFDVKD. The CDR3 runs to 16 residues. The germline V and J ends were trimmed by 3 bases and 2 bases, with 15 bases remaining between them. Here the CDR3 reads CATSDTTGTPNTEAFF. The DNA of the CDR3 is TGTGCCACCAGTGATACCACCGGGACACCAAACACTGAAGCTTTCTTT.

The V gene is TRBV28, the J gene TRBJ1-4; D is perhaps TRBD1 (5 bases). CDR1 and CDR2 from the germline V gene are MDHEN and SYDVKM. Trimming removed 3 bases at V and 5 bases at J, with 13 bases between. This CDR3 has 15 amino acids. The CDR3 DNA reads TGTGCCAGCAGTTTGGGGGGACGGATAAATGAAAAACTGTTTTTT. Amino acid sequence: CASSLGGRINEKLFF.

This rearrangement joins TRBV19 to TRBJ1-5; D is perhaps TRBD1 (6 bases). CDR1 and CDR2 (germline): LNHDA, SQIVND (reference sequence). Trimming took 1 base from V and 4 from J, leaving 14 bases between them. The CDR3 sequence is 16 residues long. The CDR3 loop reads CASSIGVDRPNQPQHF. In DNA form, the CDR3 reads TGTGCCAGTAGTATAGGGGTAGACAGGCCAAATCAGCCCCAGCATTTT.

The rearrangement joins TRBV18 to TRBJ1-4; D gene uncertain. The CDR3 is made up of 15 amino acids. Looked up from germline, CDR1 is KGHSH and CDR2 is LQKENI. V shed 1 base and J shed 5 bases, with 11 bases lying between them. The CDR3 region is CASSPRSEVNEKLFF. CDR3 sequence (DNA): TGTGCCAGCTCACCACGGTCGGAGGTCAATGAAAAACTGTTTTTT.

The chain has TRBV5-4 and TRBJ2-2; TRBD2 agrees at 7 bases. The CDR3 loop spans 14 amino acids. Germline V gene lookup returns CDR1 SGHNT and CDR2 YYREEE (reference sequence). The V and J ends lost 2 bases and 3 bases, in that order; junction bases with no gene match: 1. The CDR3 sequence is CASSFGGDTGELFF. CDR3 nucleotide sequence: TGTGCCAGCAGCTTTGGGGGGGACACCGGGGAGCTGTTTTTT.

This chain joins TRBV7-2 and TRBJ1-1; D might be TRBD1 (6 bases). CDR1 SGHTA and CDR2 FQGNSA come from the germline V gene. With 1 base removed from V and 0 bases from J, the gap between germline ends came to 9 bases. This CDR3 contains 15 residues. CDR3 in DNA: TGTGCCAGCAGCTTAGTTGCAGGGGTGAACACTGAAGCTTTCTTT. As protein: CASSLVAGVNTEAFF.

This chain links TRBV5-1 with TRBJ1-5; TRBD1 is a possible D gene (6 bases). V was shortened by 0 bases and J by 7 bases, with 14 bases between the two germline ends. Germline V gene lookup returns CDR1 SGHRS and CDR2 YFSETQ. This CDR3 has 15 amino acids. The CDR3 loop is CASSLEGTPTQPQHF. DNA of the CDR3: TGCGCCAGCAGCTTGGAGGGGACACCTACACAGCCCCAGCATTTT.

The chain is built from TRBV10-3 and TRBJ1-4; D is undetermined. This CDR3 is 13 amino acids long. Germline CDR1 reads ENHRY; CDR2 reads SYGVKD. V lost 0 bases and J 8 bases, leaving 7 bases between the germline ends. CDR3 amino acids: CAISESTREKLFF. In nucleotides, the CDR3 is TGTGCCATCAGTGAGTCGACTCGAGAAAAACTGTTTTTT.

The V gene is TRBV7-6, the J gene TRBJ2-4; 10 bases match TRBD1. Germline V gene sequence: CDR1 SGHVS, CDR2 FNYEAQ. CDR3 size: 21 residues. Trimming removed 0 bases from V and 6 bases from J; junction bases left unmatched: 20. The CDR3 region is CASSLAPISDRGRRDRNIQYF. CDR3 coding DNA: TGTGCCAGCAGCTTAGCTCCAATTTCCGACAGGGGGCGGCGGGATAGAAACATTCAGTACTTC.